Below, 24 T cell receptor beta chains from the same sample are listed, as sequenced in a study of T cell changes during pregnancy in multiple sclerosis (dated by TCRdb to between 2019 and 2020). The method was the immunoSEQ multiplex PCR assay. TCRdb retrieved this table from immuneACCESS and kept in-frame rearrangements only. Not all clones are present; in checked studies, unresolved V genes account for under half, and no reason is known for the remainder. The sample data list tens of thousands of clones, and roughly 94% of these were observed just once. The ten top clones hold approximately 0.2% of the sample. Sequencing was performed on CD4+ T cells from peripheral blood mononuclear cells, taken in the second trimester of pregnancy. The receptors originated from a female donor with multiple sclerosis, enrolled in a pregnancy study.

The rearrangement joins TRBV15 to TRBJ1-2; TRBD1 agrees at 8 bases. V dropped 1 base and J dropped 0; count of bases not matched to a gene: 1. The CDR3 runs to 15 residues. Germline CDR1 LNHNV, CDR2 YYDKDF (reference sequence). This CDR3 is CATSRGTGTNYGYTF. CDR3 DNA sequence: TGTGCCACCAGCAGAGGGACAGGGACTAACTATGGCTACACCTTC.

This clone was counted between two and nine times. CDR3 amino acids: CASSPLGVAGSSYEQYF. Here the CDR3 DNA reads TGCGCCAGCAGCCCACTAGGCGTGGCGGGGAGCTCCTACGAGCAGTACTTC. The V and J genes are TRBV5-1 and TRBJ2-7, with D possibly matching TRBD2 (6 bases). In germline, CDR1 is SGHRS, CDR2 YFSETQ. The CDR3 runs to 17 residues. V lost 4 bases and J lost 0, with 20 bases in between.

CDR3 sequence reads: CAISVLAGEVETQYF. The CDR3 coding sequence is TGTGCCATCAGTGTACTAGCGGGAGAAGTGGAGACCCAGTACTTC. V is TRBV10-3 and J is TRBJ2-5; 11 bases match TRBD2. This CDR3 spans 15 amino acids. Per germline, CDR1 ENHRY and CDR2 SYGVKD. Unmatched junction bases numbered 6, after V lost 4 bases and J lost 5 bases.

The chain combines TRBV19 with TRBJ2-5; 7 positions match TRBD2. The CDR3 has 17 amino acids. V lost 3 bases to trimming and J lost 7 bases; unmatched junction nucleotides: 17. Germline-derived CDR1 and CDR2 are LNHDA and SQIVND (reference sequence). The CDR3 here is CASSIGPGGGARGTQYF. In DNA form, the CDR3 reads TGTGCCAGTAGTATTGGGCCGGGGGGAGGGGCCCGAGGGACCCAGTACTTC.

The rearrangement links TRBV2 to TRBJ2-1; D is possibly TRBD2 (5 bases). Trimming stripped 6 bases from V and 2 bases from J, with 14 bases between. The CDR3 extends over 15 amino acids. Per germline, CDR1 SNHLY and CDR2 FYNNEI. CDR3 sequence (DNA): TGTGCCAGCAGGGTATCGAGCGGTACCTACAATGAGCAGTTCTTC. Residues: CASRVSSGTYNEQFF.

CDR3 amino acids: CASSTGQGLWETQYF. CDR3 DNA sequence: TGTGCCAGCAGCACAGGACAGGGGTTGTGGGAGACCCAGTACTTC. The rearrangement uses TRBV5-4 and TRBJ2-5; 9 bases map to TRBD1. The germline gives CDR1 SGHNT, CDR2 YYREEE (reference sequence). The J segment lost 5 bases and the V segment lost 4 bases, leaving 9 bases of the junction unmatched. This CDR3 has 15 amino acids.

This chain connects TRBV5-1 to TRBJ1-1; a possible D gene is TRBD1 (5 bases). This CDR3 spans 14 amino acids. V gave up 0 bases and J gave up 3 bases, with 9 bases separating them. Germline CDR1 reads SGHRS; CDR2 reads YFSETQ. Written as DNA, the CDR3 is TGCGCCAGCAGCTTGGATAGGGGATACACTGAAGCTTTCTTT. Its translation is CASSLDRGYTEAFF.

The J gene is TRBJ1-5, the V gene TRBV7-2; D might be TRBD1 (5 bases). The CDR3 runs to 17 residues. Germline lookup yields CDR1 SGHTA and CDR2 FQGNSA. The V gene lost 5 bases and the J gene lost 4 bases, with 21 bases spanning the gap. The CDR3 coding sequence is TGTGCCAGCAGCCCAGGGTTAACCCGCGGATGGAATCAGCCCCAGCATTTT. This codes for CASSPGLTRGWNQPQHF. The full variable domain, with the rest looked up from reference TRBV7-2 and TRBJ1-5, is GAGVSQSPSNKVTEKGKDVELRCDPISGHTALYWYRQSLGQGLEFLIYFQGNSAPDKSGLPSDRFSAERTGGSVSTLTIQRTQQEDSAVYLCASSPGLTRGWNQPQHFGDGTRLSIL.

The chain links TRBV19 to TRBJ1-2, with TRBD1 matching 12 bases. The CDR3 loop spans 14 amino acids. V dropped 3 bases and J dropped 8; count of bases not matched to a gene: 4. CDR1 and CDR2 from the germline V gene are LNHDA and SQIVND (reference sequence). The CDR3 sequence is CASSIGTGGDGYTF. DNA for the CDR3: TGTGCCAGTAGTATCGGGACAGGGGGCGACGGCTACACCTTC.

The chain couples TRBV13 to TRBJ2-3; possibly TRBD2 for D (6 bases). The CDR3 spans 15 residues. Germline V gene lookup returns CDR1 PRHDT and CDR2 FYEKMQ (reference sequence). Trimming removed 5 bases at V and 1 base at J, with 13 bases between. CDR3 amino acids: CASSGRASGTDTQYF. CDR3 in DNA: TGTGCCAGCAGCGGACGGGCTAGCGGCACAGATACGCAGTATTTT.

The chain links TRBV29-1 to TRBJ2-2, with D perhaps matching TRBD1 (5 bases). With 7 bases removed from V and 5 bases from J, the gap between germline ends came to 11 bases. The CDR3 runs 12 residues. The germline V gene has CDR1 SQVTM and CDR2 ANQGSEA. CDR3 nucleotides: TGCAGCGCCCCGACAGTTACCGGGGAGCTGTTTTTT. Translating gives CSAPTVTGELFF.

The rearrangement links TRBV5-1 to TRBJ1-2, with 10 nucleotides matching TRBD1. The CDR3 is 14 amino acids. Germline V gene sequence: CDR1 SGHRS, CDR2 YFSETQ. V dropped 4 bases and J dropped 4; count of bases not matched to a gene: 4. CDR3 sequence (DNA): TGCGCCAGCAGCGTGGACAGGGGGGTCTATGGCTACACCTTC. Translation gives CASSVDRGVYGYTF. The full variable domain, in which reference TRBV5-1 and TRBJ1-2 provide the parts outside the CDR3, is KAGVTQTPRYLIKTRGQQVTLSCSPISGHRSVSWYQQTPGQGLQFLFEYFSETQRNKGNFPGRFSGRQFSNSRSEMNVSTLELGDSALYLCASSVDRGVYGYTFGSGTRLTVV.

The rearrangement uses TRBV7-9 and TRBJ1-1; 8 bases line up with TRBD1. CDR1 and CDR2 from the germline V gene are SEHNR and FQNEAQ (reference sequence). This CDR3 is 17 amino acids long. V was clipped by 4 bases and J by 3 bases; unmatched bases: 13. The CDR3 nucleotides are TGTGCCAGCAGCTCACCCGCCCGGACAGGGAGGGACACTGAAGCTTTCTTT. Translation: CASSSPARTGRDTEAFF. Based on the CDR3 plus reference TRBV7-9 and TRBJ1-1, the full variable domain is DTGVSQNPRHKITKRGQNVTFRCDPISEHNRLYWYRQTLGQGPEFLTYFQNEAQLEKSRLLSDRFSAERPKGSFSTLEIQRTEQGDSAMYLCASSSPARTGRDTEAFFGQGTRLTVV.

The gene calls are TRBV30 and TRBJ2-5; 8 nucleotides match TRBD2. TRBJ2-7 matches the DNA end more closely, so the J call is doubtful. Germline V gives CDR1 GTSNPN, CDR2 SVGIG (reference sequence). CDR3 length: 15 amino acids. CDR3 coding DNA: TGTGCCTGGAGTCCGCGGGGGGCCCACTCCTACGAGCAGTACTTC. It codes for CAWSPRGAHSYEQYF.

The chain is built from TRBV19 and TRBJ2-5, with 7 bases aligning to TRBD2. J was trimmed by 4 bases and V by 5 bases; bases with no gene match: 10. The CDR3 totals 15 residues. Germline CDR1 and CDR2: LNHDA and SQIVND (reference sequence). The CDR3, as DNA: TGTGCCAGTAGTCCCCAAGAAGCGGGGAGAGAGACCCAGTACTTC. Amino acid sequence: CASSPQEAGRETQYF. The full variable domain, rest sourced from reference TRBV19 and TRBJ2-5, is DGGITQSPKYLFRKEGQNVTLSCEQNLNHDAMYWYRQDPGQGLRLIYYSQIVNDFQKGDIAEGYSVSREKKESFPLTVTSAQKNPTAFYLCASSPQEAGRETQYFGPGTRLLVL.

The chain recombines TRBV29-1 with TRBJ2-1; D possibly corresponds to TRBD1 (6 bases). This CDR3 region has 12 residues. Germline V lookup: CDR1 SQVTM, CDR2 ANQGSEA. V was clipped by 7 bases and J by 6 bases, with 13 bases between them. CDR3: CSGGLGGNEQFF. Here the CDR3 DNA reads TGCAGCGGGGGGCTAGGGGGCAATGAGCAGTTCTTC.

This clone was recorded only once. The J gene is TRBJ1-2, the V gene TRBV6-6; D not resolved. Per germline, CDR1 MNHNY and CDR2 SVGAGI (reference sequence). The CDR3 runs 14 residues. Trimming pared 2 bases from V and 5 bases from J, leaving 12 bases between. This CDR3 reads CASSYAPEGYGYTF. The CDR3, as DNA: TGTGCCAGCAGTTACGCCCCAGAGGGATATGGCTACACCTTC.

The V gene is TRBV5-6, the J gene TRBJ1-1; the D gene is possibly TRBD1 (6 bases). The germline CDR1 and CDR2 sequences are SGHDT and YYEEEE. V dropped 2 bases and J dropped 1 base, with 12 bases sitting between them. The CDR3 covers 15 residues. The CDR3 DNA follows: TGTGCCAGCAGCTTCAGACAGGCGCCGAACACTGAAGCTTTCTTT. This encodes CASSFRQAPNTEAFF.

The chain carries TRBV25-1 and TRBJ1-5, with 11 bases that match TRBD1. The CDR3 has 17 residues. V lost 2 bases and J lost 4; bases outside the gene matches: 7. In germline, CDR1 is MGHDK, CDR2 SYGVNS. The CDR3 sequence: CASSEGGQGGANQPQHF. The CDR3 coding sequence is TGTGCCAGCAGTGAAGGGGGACAGGGGGGAGCAAATCAGCCCCAGCATTTT.

This chain joins TRBV5-4 and TRBJ2-2; possibly TRBD2 for D (6 bases). The CDR3 has 15 amino acids. V lost 3 bases and J 4 bases, leaving 13 bases between the germline ends. Germline V gene data show CDR1 as SGHNT and CDR2 as YYREEE (reference sequence). The CDR3 DNA follows: TGTGCCAGCAGCTCGACTAGAGCCTTCACCGGGGAGCTGTTTTTT. Amino acid sequence: CASSSTRAFTGELFF. Based on the CDR3 plus reference TRBV5-4 and TRBJ2-2, the full variable domain is ETGVTQSPTHLIKTRGQQVTLRCSSQSGHNTVSWYQQALGQGPQFIFQYYREEENGRGNFPPRFSGLQFPNYSSELNVNALELDDSALYLCASSSTRAFTGELFFGEGSRLTVL.

The chain combines TRBV7-3 with TRBJ2-3; TRBD2 aligns across 9 bases. This CDR3 region has 17 residues. Germline trimming cut 5 bases from V and 7 bases from J; bases unmatched to any gene: 16. Germline CDR1 SGHTA, CDR2 FQGTGA. This CDR3 is CASSPTASGTRSNTQYF. DNA for the CDR3: TGTGCCAGCAGCCCGACCGCTAGCGGGACCCGATCCAATACGCAGTATTTT. Variable domain in full (rest from reference TRBV7-3 and TRBJ2-3): GAGVSQTPSNKVTEKGKYVELRCDPISGHTALYWYRQSLGQGPEFLIYFQGTGAADDSGLPNDRFFAVRPEGSVSTLKIQRTERGDSAVYLCASSPTASGTRSNTQYFGPGTRLTVL.

The chain carries TRBV30 and TRBJ2-1; 8 bases are a match to TRBD2. CDR1 is GTSNPN, CDR2 SVGIG, per germline (reference sequence). Unmatched junction bases numbered 8, after V lost 7 bases and J lost 0 bases. The CDR3 is made up of 15 amino acids. CDR3 bases: TGTGCCTTAAAATCGGGGGGGGGCTCCTACAATGAGCAGTTCTTC. Encoded protein: CALKSGGGSYNEQFF.

This clone was recorded once. This rearrangement joins TRBV19 to TRBJ1-5; 8 nucleotides align to TRBD1. Germline-derived CDR1 and CDR2 are LNHDA and SQIVND (reference sequence). Unmatched junction bases numbered 7, after V lost 3 bases and J lost 3 bases. The CDR3 runs to 16 residues. In DNA form, the CDR3 reads TGTGCCAGTAGTATCGCTGGACAGGGCCTCAATCAGCCCCAGCATTTT. Its protein is CASSIAGQGLNQPQHF.

The chain carries TRBV2 and TRBJ2-3, with TRBD1 as a possible D gene (5 bases). The CDR3 totals 15 residues. V lost 5 bases to trimming and J lost 3 bases, with 15 bases between them. Looked up from germline, CDR1 is SNHLY and CDR2 is FYNNEI. The CDR3 protein is CASSKDTIGTDTQYF. The CDR3 nucleotides are TGTGCCAGCAGTAAGGACACGATCGGGACAGATACGCAGTATTTT.